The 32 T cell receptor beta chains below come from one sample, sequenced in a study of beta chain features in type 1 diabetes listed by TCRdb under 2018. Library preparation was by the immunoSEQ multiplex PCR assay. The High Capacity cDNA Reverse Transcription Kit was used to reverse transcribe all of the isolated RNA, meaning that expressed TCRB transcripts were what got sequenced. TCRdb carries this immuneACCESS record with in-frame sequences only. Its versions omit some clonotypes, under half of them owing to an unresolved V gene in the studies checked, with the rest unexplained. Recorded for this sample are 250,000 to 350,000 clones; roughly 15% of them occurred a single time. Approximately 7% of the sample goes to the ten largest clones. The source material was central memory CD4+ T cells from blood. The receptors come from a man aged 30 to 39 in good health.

CDR3 residues: CASSMRTGVQLNEQFF. CDR3 DNA sequence: TGTGCCAGTAGTATGCGAACAGGGGTTCAATTGAATGAGCAGTTCTTC. J is TRBJ2-1 and V is TRBV19; TRBD1 matches 7 bases. This CDR3 is built from 16 residues. With V trimmed by 3 bases and J by 7 bases, 12 bases remained unmatched. Germline values: CDR1 LNHDA, CDR2 SQIVND (reference sequence).

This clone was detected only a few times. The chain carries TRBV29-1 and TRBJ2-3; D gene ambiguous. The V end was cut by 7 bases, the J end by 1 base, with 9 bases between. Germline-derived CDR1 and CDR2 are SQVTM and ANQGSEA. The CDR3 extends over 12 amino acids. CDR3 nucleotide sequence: TGCAGCGGCCTTTATGGCACAGATACGCAGTATTTT. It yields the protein CSGLYGTDTQYF.

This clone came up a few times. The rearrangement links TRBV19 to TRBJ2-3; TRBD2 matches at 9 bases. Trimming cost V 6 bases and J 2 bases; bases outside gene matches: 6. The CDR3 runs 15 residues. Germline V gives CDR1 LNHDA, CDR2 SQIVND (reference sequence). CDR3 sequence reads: CASRGTSPLTDTQYF. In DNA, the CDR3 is TGTGCCAGTAGGGGGACTAGCCCCCTCACAGATACGCAGTATTTT. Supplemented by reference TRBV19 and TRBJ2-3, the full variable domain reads DGGITQSPKYLFRKEGQNVTLSCEQNLNHDAMYWYRQDPGQGLRLIYYSQIVNDFQKGDIAEGYSVSREKKESFPLTVTSAQKNPTAFYLCASRGTSPLTDTQYFGPGTRLTVL.

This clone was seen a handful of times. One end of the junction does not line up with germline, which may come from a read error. CDR3 amino acids: CASSSGVTSTDTQYF. CDR3 nucleotides: TGTGCTAGCAGCTCTGGGGTGACTAGCACAGATACGCAGTATTTT. V usage is TRBV7-7 and J usage is TRBJ2-3; D unclear. The germline CDR1 and CDR2 sequences are SSHAT and FNYEAQ (reference sequence). This CDR3 is 15 amino acids long. The entire variable domain, with the rest obtained from reference TRBV7-7 and TRBJ2-3, is as follows: GAGVSQSPRYKVTKRGQDVTLRCDPISSHATLYWYQQALGQGPEFLTYFNYEAQPDKSGLPSDRFSAERPEGSISTLTIQRTEQRDSAMYRCASSSGVTSTDTQYFGPGTRLTVL.

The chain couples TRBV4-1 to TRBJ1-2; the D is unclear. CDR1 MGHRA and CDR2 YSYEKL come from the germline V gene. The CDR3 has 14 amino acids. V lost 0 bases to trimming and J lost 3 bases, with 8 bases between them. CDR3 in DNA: TGCGCCAGCAGCCAAGACATGGCATACTATGGCTACACCTTC. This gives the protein CASSQDMAYYGYTF.

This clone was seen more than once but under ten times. CDR3 region: CASSSGYSGEQFF. In nucleotides, the CDR3 is TGTGCCAGCAGCTCCGGGTATAGTGGTGAGCAGTTCTTC. The chain couples TRBV7-2 to TRBJ2-1; D unresolved. CDR1 is SGHTA, CDR2 FQGNSA, per germline. The CDR3 has 13 amino acids. Trimming stripped 4 bases from V and 9 bases from J, with 13 bases between.

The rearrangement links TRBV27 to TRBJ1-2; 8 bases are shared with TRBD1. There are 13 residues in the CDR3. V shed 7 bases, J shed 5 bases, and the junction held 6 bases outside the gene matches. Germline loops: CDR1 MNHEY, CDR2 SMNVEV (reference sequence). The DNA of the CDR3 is TGTGCCAGCATCGGACAGGGCGGGTATGGCTACACCTTC. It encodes CASIGQGGYGYTF.

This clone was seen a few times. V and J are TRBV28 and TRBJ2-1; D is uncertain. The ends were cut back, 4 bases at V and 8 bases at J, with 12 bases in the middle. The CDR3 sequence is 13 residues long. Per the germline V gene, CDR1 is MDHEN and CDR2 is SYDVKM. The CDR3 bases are TGTGCCAGCAGTTCGCCTGCAAGGGATGAGCAGTTCTTC. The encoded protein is CASSSPARDEQFF.

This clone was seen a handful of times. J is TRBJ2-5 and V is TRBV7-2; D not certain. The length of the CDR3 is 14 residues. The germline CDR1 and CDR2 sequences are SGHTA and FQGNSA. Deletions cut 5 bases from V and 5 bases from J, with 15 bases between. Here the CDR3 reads CASSADGSGETQYF. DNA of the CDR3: TGTGCCAGCAGCGCAGACGGGTCTGGGGAGACCCAGTACTTC.

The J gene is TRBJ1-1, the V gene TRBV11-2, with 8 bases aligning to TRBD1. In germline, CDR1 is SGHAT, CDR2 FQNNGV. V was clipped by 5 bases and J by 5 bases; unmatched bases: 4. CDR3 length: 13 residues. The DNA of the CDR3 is TGTGCCAGCAGCGGACAGGGATGGACTGAAGCTTTCTTT. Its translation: CASSGQGWTEAFF.

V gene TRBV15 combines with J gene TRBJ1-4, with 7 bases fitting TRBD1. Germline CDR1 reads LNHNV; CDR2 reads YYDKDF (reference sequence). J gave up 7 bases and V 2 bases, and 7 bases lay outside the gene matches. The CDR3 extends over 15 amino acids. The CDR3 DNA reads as TGTGCCACCAGCAGAAGACACCCAGGGGGTGAAAAACTGTTTTTT. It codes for CATSRRHPGGEKLFF.

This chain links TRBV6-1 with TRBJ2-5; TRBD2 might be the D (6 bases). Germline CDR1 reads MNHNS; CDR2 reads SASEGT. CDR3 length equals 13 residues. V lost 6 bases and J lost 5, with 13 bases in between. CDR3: CASRGTGLETQYF. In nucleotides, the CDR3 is TGTGCCAGCAGGGGGACTGGCCTTGAGACCCAGTACTTC.

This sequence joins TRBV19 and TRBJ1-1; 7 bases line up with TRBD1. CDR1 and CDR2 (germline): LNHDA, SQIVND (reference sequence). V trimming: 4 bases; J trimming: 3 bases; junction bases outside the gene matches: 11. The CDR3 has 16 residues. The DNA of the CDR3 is TGTGCCAGTAGTAAGACCCGGACAGGACGGGACACTGAAGCTTTCTTT. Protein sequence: CASSKTRTGRDTEAFF.

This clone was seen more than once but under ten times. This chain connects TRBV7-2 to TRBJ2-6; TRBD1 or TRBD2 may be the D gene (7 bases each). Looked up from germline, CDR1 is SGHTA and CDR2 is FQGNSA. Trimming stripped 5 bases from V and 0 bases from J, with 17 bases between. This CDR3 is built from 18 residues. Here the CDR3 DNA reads TGTGCCAGCAGCCTTCGACAGGGAGGGAGCTCTGGGGCCAACGTCCTGACTTTC. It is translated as CASSLRQGGSSGANVLTF.

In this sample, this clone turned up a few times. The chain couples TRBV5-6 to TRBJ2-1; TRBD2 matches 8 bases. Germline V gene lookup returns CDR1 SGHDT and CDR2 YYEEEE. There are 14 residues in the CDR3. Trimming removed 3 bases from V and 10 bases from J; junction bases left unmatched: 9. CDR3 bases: TGTGCCAGCAGCTCAGGACTAGCTCAAGGAGAGCAGTTCTTC. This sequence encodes CASSSGLAQGEQFF.

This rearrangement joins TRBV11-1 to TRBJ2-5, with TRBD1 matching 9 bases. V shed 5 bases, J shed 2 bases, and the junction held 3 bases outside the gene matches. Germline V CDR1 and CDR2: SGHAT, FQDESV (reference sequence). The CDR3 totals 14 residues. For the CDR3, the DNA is TGTGCCAGCAGCCAAGGACAGGGGCAAGAGACCCAGTACTTC. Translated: CASSQGQGQETQYF.

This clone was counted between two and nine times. DNA for the CDR3: TGCGCCAGCAGATTCGCCCAAACGTCCCAAGAGACCCAGTACTTC. It encodes CASRFAQTSQETQYF. The chain is built from TRBV5-1 and TRBJ2-5, with no clear D. The CDR3 has 15 residues. Deletions cut 5 bases from V and 1 base from J, with 15 bases between. Germline-derived CDR1 and CDR2 are SGHRS and YFSETQ.

In DNA form, the CDR3 reads TGTGCCAGCAGCTCCAAAGGGCCCACAGATACGCAGTATTTT. Translation: CASSSKGPTDTQYF. This chain joins TRBV11-1 and TRBJ2-3; no clear D gene. Trimming took off 4 bases at V and 2 bases at J, with 10 bases between the two ends. Germline V lookup: CDR1 SGHAT, CDR2 FQDESV (reference sequence). This CDR3 has 14 amino acids. The entire variable domain, with the rest obtained from reference TRBV11-1 and TRBJ2-3, is as follows: EAEVAQSPRYKITEKSQAVAFWCDPISGHATLYWYRQILGQGPELLVQFQDESVVDDSQLPKDRFSAERLKGVDSTLKIQPAELGDSAMYLCASSSKGPTDTQYFGPGTRLTVL.

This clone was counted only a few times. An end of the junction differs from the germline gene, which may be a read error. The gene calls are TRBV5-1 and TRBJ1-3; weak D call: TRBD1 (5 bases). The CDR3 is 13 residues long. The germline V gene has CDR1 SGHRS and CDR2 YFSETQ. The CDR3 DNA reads TGCGCCAGCAGCTTGGCCCAAGGGACGGGCGCATCTTTT. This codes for CASSLAQGTGASF.

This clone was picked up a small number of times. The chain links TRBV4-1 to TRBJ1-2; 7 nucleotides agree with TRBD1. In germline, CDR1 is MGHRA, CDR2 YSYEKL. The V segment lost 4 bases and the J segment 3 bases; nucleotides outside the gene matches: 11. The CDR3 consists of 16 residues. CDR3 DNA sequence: TGCGCCAGCAGCCCAAAACGGGACAGTCTCCACTATGGCTACACCTTC. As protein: CASSPKRDSLHYGYTF.

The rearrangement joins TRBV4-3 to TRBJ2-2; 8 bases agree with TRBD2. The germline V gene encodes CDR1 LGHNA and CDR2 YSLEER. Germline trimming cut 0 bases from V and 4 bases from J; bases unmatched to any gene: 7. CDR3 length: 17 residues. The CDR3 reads CASSQELAGKSTGELFF. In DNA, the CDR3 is TGCGCCAGCAGCCAAGAGTTAGCGGGAAAGAGCACCGGGGAGCTGTTTTTT.

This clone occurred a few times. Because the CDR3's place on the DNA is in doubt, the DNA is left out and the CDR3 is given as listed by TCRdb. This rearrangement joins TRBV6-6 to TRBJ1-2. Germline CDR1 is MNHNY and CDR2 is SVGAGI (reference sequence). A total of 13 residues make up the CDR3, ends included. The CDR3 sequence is CASILGVDYGYTF.

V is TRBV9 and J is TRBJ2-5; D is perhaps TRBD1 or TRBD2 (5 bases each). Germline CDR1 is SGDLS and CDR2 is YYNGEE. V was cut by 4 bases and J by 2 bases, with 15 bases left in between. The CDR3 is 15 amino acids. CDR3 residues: CASSPRGDWQETQYF. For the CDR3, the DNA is TGTGCCAGCAGCCCCCGAGGGGATTGGCAAGAGACCCAGTACTTC. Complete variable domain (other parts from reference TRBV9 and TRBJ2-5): DSGVTQTPKHLITATGQRVTLRCSPRSGDLSVYWYQQSLDQGLQFLIQYYNGEERAKGNILERFSAQQFPDLHSELNLSSLELGDSALYFCASSPRGDWQETQYFGPGTRLLVL.

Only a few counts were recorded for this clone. The CDR3: CASSLEAYGRSKAKNIQYF. The CDR3 DNA is TGTGCCAGCAGCTTAGAAGCATATGGGCGGTCCAAAGCCAAAAACATTCAGTACTTC. The chain recombines TRBV7-2 with TRBJ2-4; D uncertain. Trimming removed 1 base from V and 0 bases from J, with 19 bases in between. The CDR3 has 19 residues. Germline V gene data show CDR1 as SGHTA and CDR2 as FQGNSA.

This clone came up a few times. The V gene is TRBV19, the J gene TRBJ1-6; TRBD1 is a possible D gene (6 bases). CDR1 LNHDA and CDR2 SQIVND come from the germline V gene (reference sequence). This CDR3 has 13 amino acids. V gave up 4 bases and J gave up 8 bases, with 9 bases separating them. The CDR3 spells CASSNNRDSPLHF. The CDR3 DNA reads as TGTGCCAGTAGTAACAACAGGGATTCACCCCTCCACTTT.

CDR3 sequence (DNA): TGTGCCAGCAGCCCCCTGACAGGGGGAAATTCACCCCTCCACTTT. It encodes CASSPLTGGNSPLHF. This chain uses TRBV7-9 with TRBJ1-6; 9 bases line up with TRBD1. After removal of 5 bases from V and 7 bases from J, the junction contained 6 bases not matched to a gene. Per the germline V gene, CDR1 is SEHNR and CDR2 is FQNEAQ (reference sequence). CDR3 length equals 15 residues.

CDR3 in amino acids: CASSLASGLHNEQFF. The DNA of the CDR3 is TGTGCCAGCAGCTTAGCGTCGGGACTACACAATGAGCAGTTCTTC. This chain uses TRBV7-9 with TRBJ2-1, with 7 bases matching TRBD2. Looked up from germline, CDR1 is SEHNR and CDR2 is FQNEAQ (reference sequence). The V gene end was trimmed by 0 bases and the J gene end by 5 bases; junction bases not matched to a gene: 4. The CDR3 sequence is 15 residues long.

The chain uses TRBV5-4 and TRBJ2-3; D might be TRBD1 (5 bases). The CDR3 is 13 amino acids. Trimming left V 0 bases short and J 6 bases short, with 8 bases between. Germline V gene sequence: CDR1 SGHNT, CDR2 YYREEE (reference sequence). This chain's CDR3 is CASSLAGPDTQYF. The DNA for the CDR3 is TGTGCCAGCAGCTTGGCAGGGCCGGATACGCAGTATTTT.

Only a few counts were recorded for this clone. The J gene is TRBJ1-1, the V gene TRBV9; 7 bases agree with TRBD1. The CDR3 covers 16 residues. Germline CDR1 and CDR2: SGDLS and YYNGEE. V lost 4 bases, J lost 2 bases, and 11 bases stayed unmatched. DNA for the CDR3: TGTGCCAGCAGCCCTCGACAGGGCGCGGGAAACACTGAAGCTTTCTTT. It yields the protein CASSPRQGAGNTEAFF.

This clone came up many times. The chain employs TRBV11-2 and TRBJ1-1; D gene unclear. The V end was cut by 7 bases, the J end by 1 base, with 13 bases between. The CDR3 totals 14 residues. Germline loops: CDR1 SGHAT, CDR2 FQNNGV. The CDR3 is CASKPRTENTEAFF. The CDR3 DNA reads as TGTGCCAGCAAACCTCGGACTGAGAACACTGAAGCTTTCTTT.

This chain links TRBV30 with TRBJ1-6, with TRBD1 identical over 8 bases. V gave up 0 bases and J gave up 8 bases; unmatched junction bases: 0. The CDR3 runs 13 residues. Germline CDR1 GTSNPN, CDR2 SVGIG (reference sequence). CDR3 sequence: CAWSVTGDSPLHF. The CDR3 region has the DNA TGTGCCTGGAGTGTGACAGGGGATTCACCCCTCCACTTT.

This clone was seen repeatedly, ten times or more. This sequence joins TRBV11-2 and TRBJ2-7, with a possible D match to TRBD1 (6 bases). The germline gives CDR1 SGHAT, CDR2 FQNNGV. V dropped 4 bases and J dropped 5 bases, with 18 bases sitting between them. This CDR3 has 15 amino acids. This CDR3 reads CASSSTGIEWDEQYF. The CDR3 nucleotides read TGTGCCAGCAGCTCCACAGGGATCGAGTGGGACGAGCAGTACTTC.